These T cell receptor beta chains were read from a single sample in a study of cytomegalovirus exposure and HLA in healthy donors. TCRdb's copy holds only in-frame clones and misses some; the assay was immunoSEQ multiplex PCR. This repertoire shows more than 100,000 clones, approximately 65% found once; its top ten account for less than 2%. The sequenced sample was PBMCs. The receptors here all came from a young man in good health and CMV-seronegative. Both conserved end residues are part of each CDR3. Each record gives: D gene, J gene, clone size, V gene, CDR3 DNA, CDR3 protein. D genes are given only for firm matches. Expanded clones get a size class; other rows say once, few or many, or leave the size out.

d_call: -
j_call: TRBJ1-1
clone_size: -
v_call: TRBV6-6
cdr3_nt: TGTGCCAGCAGTTACTCGTCGGGGATGAACACTGAAGCTTTCTTT
cdr3_aa: CASSYSSGMNTEAFF

d_call: -
j_call: TRBJ1-2
clone_size: -
v_call: TRBV9
cdr3_nt: TGTGCCAGCAGCGTCCCAGGGGAGGGCTACACCTTC
cdr3_aa: CASSVPGEGYTF

d_call: -
j_call: TRBJ2-7
clone_size: once
v_call: TRBV19
cdr3_nt: TGTGCCAGTAGTTCCTCCCTGACTTTGGACGAGCAGTACTTC
cdr3_aa: CASSSSLTLDEQYF

d_call: -
j_call: TRBJ1-1
clone_size: -
v_call: TRBV2
cdr3_nt: TGTGCCAGCAGTGAAGAGAGGAGCACTGAAGCTTTCTTT
cdr3_aa: CASSEERSTEAFF

d_call: TRBD2
j_call: TRBJ2-1
clone_size: -
v_call: TRBV11-2
cdr3_nt: TGTGCCAGCAGCTTGCCTCGGACTAGCGGGAGCTCCTACAATGAGCAGTTCTTC
cdr3_aa: CASSLPRTSGSSYNEQFF

d_call: -
j_call: TRBJ1-2
clone_size: -
v_call: TRBV25-1
cdr3_nt: TGTGCCAGCAGTGAACCTGGGCCCGCAGGTTATGGCTACACCTTC
cdr3_aa: CASSEPGPAGYGYTF

d_call: TRBD1
j_call: TRBJ1-2
clone_size: -
v_call: TRBV18
cdr3_nt: TGTGCCAGCTCACCAGGACAGGGGTATGGCTACACCTTC
cdr3_aa: CASSPGQGYGYTF

d_call: -
j_call: TRBJ2-7
clone_size: -
v_call: TRBV27
cdr3_nt: TGTGCCAGCAGTTTAGCGGCAGTGCGCGAGCAGTACTTC
cdr3_aa: CASSLAAVREQYF

d_call: -
j_call: TRBJ1-2
clone_size: -
v_call: TRBV6-1
cdr3_nt: TGTGCCACCAGCCAATCCTGGGCCAACTATGGCTACACCTTC
cdr3_aa: CATSQSWANYGYTF

d_call: -
j_call: TRBJ2-2
clone_size: -
v_call: TRBV30
cdr3_nt: TGTGCCTGGAGTAGGGGGGGGCCCGGGGAGCTGTTTTTT
cdr3_aa: CAWSRGGPGELFF

d_call: TRBD2
j_call: TRBJ2-3
clone_size: -
v_call: TRBV18
cdr3_nt: TGTGCCAGCTCACCACTTCCAGCGGGGGGTAGAGATACGCAGTATTTT
cdr3_aa: CASSPLPAGGRDTQYF

d_call: TRBD1
j_call: TRBJ1-4
clone_size: few
v_call: TRBV7-9
cdr3_nt: TGTGCCAGCAGCTTCGGGACAGGGGCTGGCGAAAAACTGTTTTTT
cdr3_aa: CASSFGTGAGEKLFF

d_call: -
j_call: TRBJ2-3
clone_size: few
v_call: TRBV27
cdr3_nt: TGTGCCAGCAGTCCAAGGTCCCCACAGCATACGCAGTATTTT
cdr3_aa: CASSPRSPQHTQYF

d_call: -
j_call: TRBJ1-1
clone_size: few
v_call: TRBV7-9
cdr3_nt: TGTGCCAGCATCGCCGGACCCCGGGGGACTGAAGCTTTCTTT
cdr3_aa: CASIAGPRGTEAFF

d_call: -
j_call: TRBJ2-1
clone_size: -
v_call: TRBV5-1
cdr3_nt: TGCGCCAGCAGCGCGGGGCAGGGTCCCTACAATGAGCAGTTCTTC
cdr3_aa: CASSAGQGPYNEQFF

d_call: -
j_call: TRBJ2-2
clone_size: -
v_call: TRBV5-1
cdr3_nt: TGCGCCAGCAGCTCGTGGTGGGACATCGGGACCGGGGAGCTGTTTTTT
cdr3_aa: CASSSWWDIGTGELFF

d_call: -
j_call: TRBJ2-6
clone_size: -
v_call: TRBV7-9
cdr3_nt: TGTGCCAGCAGCTTTAGGAGGGCCAGGAGCTCTGGGGCCAACGTCCTGACTTTC
cdr3_aa: CASSFRRARSSGANVLTF

d_call: -
j_call: TRBJ2-5
clone_size: few
v_call: TRBV2
cdr3_nt: TGTGCCAGCGGGGGGACGGTCCAAGAGACCCAGTACTTC
cdr3_aa: CASGGTVQETQYF

d_call: -
j_call: TRBJ1-4
clone_size: few
v_call: TRBV7-6
cdr3_nt: TGTGCCAGCAGCTTAAGACACCTAACTAATGAAAAACTGTTTTTT
cdr3_aa: CASSLRHLTNEKLFF

d_call: TRBD2
j_call: TRBJ2-7
clone_size: -
v_call: TRBV13
cdr3_nt: TGTGCCAGTTCGACTAGCTCAGCCTCCTACGAGCAGTACTTC
cdr3_aa: CASSTSSASYEQYF

d_call: TRBD1
j_call: TRBJ2-7
clone_size: -
v_call: TRBV10-2
cdr3_nt: TGCGCCAGCAGCCGGACAGGGGGCTCCTACGAGCAGTACTTC
cdr3_aa: CASSRTGGSYEQYF

d_call: -
j_call: TRBJ1-1
clone_size: -
v_call: TRBV6-5
cdr3_nt: TGTGCCAGCAGTTATCCCGTTGGGCTGAACACTGAAGCTTTCTTT
cdr3_aa: CASSYPVGLNTEAFF

d_call: -
j_call: TRBJ2-4
clone_size: -
v_call: TRBV7-2
cdr3_nt: TGTGCCAGCAGCTTACCCGGGACCAAAAACATTCAGTACTTC
cdr3_aa: CASSLPGTKNIQYF

d_call: TRBD2
j_call: TRBJ2-1
clone_size: -
v_call: TRBV9
cdr3_nt: TGTGCCAGCAGAAGCGGGAGTAGTGAGCAGTTCTTC
cdr3_aa: CASRSGSSEQFF

d_call: -
j_call: TRBJ2-3
clone_size: -
v_call: TRBV5-1
cdr3_nt: TGCGCCAGCAGCTTGTCCCGAGCGACTAGCACAGATACGCAGTATTTT
cdr3_aa: CASSLSRATSTDTQYF

d_call: -
j_call: TRBJ1-1
clone_size: -
v_call: TRBV6-1
cdr3_nt: TGTGCCAGCAGTGAAGATCTGGGGGCGGACACTGAAGCTTTCTTT
cdr3_aa: CASSEDLGADTEAFF

d_call: -
j_call: TRBJ1-2
clone_size: -
v_call: TRBV4-2
cdr3_nt: TGTGCCAGCAGCCAAGATCGGACAGCCTATGGCTACCCCTTC
cdr3_aa: CASSQDRTAYGYPF

d_call: -
j_call: TRBJ2-3
clone_size: once
v_call: TRBV30
cdr3_nt: TGTGCCTGGAGCCCCCAGGATACGCAGTATTTT
cdr3_aa: CAWSPQDTQYF

d_call: TRBD2
j_call: TRBJ2-1
clone_size: -
v_call: TRBV5-6
cdr3_nt: TGTGCCAGCAGCCCCGGGACTAGCGTCTACAATGAGCAGTTCTTC
cdr3_aa: CASSPGTSVYNEQFF

d_call: -
j_call: TRBJ2-2
clone_size: few
v_call: TRBV18
cdr3_nt: TGTGCCAGCTCACCACAAGGGGGCACCGGGGAGCTGTTTTTT
cdr3_aa: CASSPQGGTGELFF

d_call: TRBD1
j_call: TRBJ2-3
clone_size: -
v_call: TRBV11-3
cdr3_nt: TGTGCCAGCAGCCCAGGCGAGGGGACAGGGATTGCGACAGATACGCAGTATTTT
cdr3_aa: CASSPGEGTGIATDTQYF

d_call: TRBD1
j_call: TRBJ1-1
clone_size: -
v_call: TRBV5-1
cdr3_nt: TGCGCCAGCAGCTTTGCGCCGGACAGGACCACGGGGCACACTGAAGCTTTCTTT
cdr3_aa: CASSFAPDRTTGHTEAFF

d_call: -
j_call: TRBJ2-7
clone_size: -
v_call: TRBV7-6
cdr3_nt: TGTGCCAGCAGCTTAAAAGGGGCGGGGGAGCAGTACTTC
cdr3_aa: CASSLKGAGEQYF

d_call: TRBD1
j_call: TRBJ2-7
clone_size: -
v_call: TRBV6-6
cdr3_nt: TGTGCCAGCAGTTCCCCGGGACAGACTTCCTACGAGCAGTACTTC
cdr3_aa: CASSSPGQTSYEQYF

d_call: -
j_call: TRBJ1-2
clone_size: -
v_call: TRBV5-1
cdr3_nt: TGCGCCAGCGGATCGGGTCTGCTTGATGGCTACACCTTC
cdr3_aa: CASGSGLLDGYTF

d_call: TRBD1
j_call: TRBJ1-2
clone_size: -
v_call: TRBV5-6
cdr3_nt: TGTGCCAGCAGCTTGGCGGGGACAGACTATGGCTACCCCTTC
cdr3_aa: CASSLAGTDYGYPF

d_call: -
j_call: TRBJ1-5
clone_size: -
v_call: TRBV7-9
cdr3_nt: TGTGCCAGCAGCTTAGGGGCAGGGGGCAATCAGCCCCAGCATTTT
cdr3_aa: CASSLGAGGNQPQHF

d_call: -
j_call: TRBJ1-1
clone_size: few
v_call: TRBV30
cdr3_nt: TGTGCCTGGAGGGTCGGGATGAACACTGAAGCTTTCTTT
cdr3_aa: CAWRVGMNTEAFF

d_call: TRBD2
j_call: TRBJ2-3
clone_size: -
v_call: TRBV4-1
cdr3_nt: TGCGCCAGCAGCCAAGTGGCCCGTTCACTAGCGGGCCAATCGGATACGCAGTATTTT
cdr3_aa: CASSQVARSLAGQSDTQYF

d_call: -
j_call: TRBJ1-3
clone_size: -
v_call: TRBV30
cdr3_nt: TGTGCCTGGGCCCCACAGAGCTCTGGAAACACCATATATTTT
cdr3_aa: CAWAPQSSGNTIYF

d_call: -
j_call: TRBJ1-4
clone_size: few
v_call: TRBV7-9
cdr3_nt: TGTGCCAGCAGCTTAGTTGTGACAGCGACGTTTTTT
cdr3_aa: CASSLVVTATFF

d_call: TRBD1
j_call: TRBJ2-5
clone_size: -
v_call: TRBV7-2
cdr3_nt: TGTGCCAGCAGCGCTGTGACAGGGGGCGGGGAGACCCAGTACTTC
cdr3_aa: CASSAVTGGGETQYF

d_call: TRBD2
j_call: TRBJ2-3
clone_size: -
v_call: TRBV5-1
cdr3_nt: TGCGCCAGCAGGGGAGGGCTTTACACAGATACGCAGTATTTT
cdr3_aa: CASRGGLYTDTQYF

d_call: -
j_call: TRBJ1-2
clone_size: -
v_call: TRBV28
cdr3_nt: TGTGCCAGCAGCGGACAGTATGGCTACACCTTC
cdr3_aa: CASSGQYGYTF

d_call: -
j_call: TRBJ1-4
clone_size: -
v_call: TRBV13
cdr3_nt: TGTGCCAGCAGCTCGAACGGAGGGGAAAAACTGTTTTTT
cdr3_aa: CASSSNGGEKLFF

d_call: -
j_call: TRBJ2-7
clone_size: once
v_call: TRBV5-4
cdr3_nt: TGTGCCAGCAGCGGGGGGACAGCGAACTACGAGCAGTACTTC
cdr3_aa: CASSGGTANYEQYF

d_call: -
j_call: TRBJ1-2
clone_size: -
v_call: TRBV9
cdr3_nt: TGTGCCAGCAGCGTAGGTGGGCAGGGCCAGTTTTCTGGCTACACCTTC
cdr3_aa: CASSVGGQGQFSGYTF

d_call: TRBD1
j_call: TRBJ1-2
clone_size: -
v_call: TRBV7-9
cdr3_nt: TGTGCCAGCAGCTCCGAGGGACAGGGGATATTTGGCTACACCTTC
cdr3_aa: CASSSEGQGIFGYTF

d_call: -
j_call: TRBJ1-1
clone_size: -
v_call: TRBV5-6
cdr3_nt: TGTGCCAGCAGCTTGGTGCGGGGAGGGAACACTGAAGCTTTCTTT
cdr3_aa: CASSLVRGGNTEAFF

d_call: TRBD2
j_call: TRBJ2-2
clone_size: -
v_call: TRBV5-1
cdr3_nt: TGCGCCAGCAGCTTGGATCCGGGAGGCCCCTGGGAGCTGTTTTTT
cdr3_aa: CASSLDPGGPWELFF

d_call: -
j_call: TRBJ1-5
clone_size: -
v_call: TRBV14
cdr3_nt: TGTGCCAGCAGCCAAGATCGGAGGGGGCCCCAGCATTTT
cdr3_aa: CASSQDRRGPQHF

d_call: -
j_call: TRBJ2-7
clone_size: -
v_call: TRBV5-1
cdr3_nt: TGCGCCAGCAGCTTTGACAGGCCGGGCTACGAGCAGTACTTC
cdr3_aa: CASSFDRPGYEQYF

d_call: TRBD2
j_call: TRBJ2-7
clone_size: -
v_call: TRBV30
cdr3_nt: TGTGCCTGGAGTGTAAGGCTGGGACTAGCGGCTAGCTCCTACGAGCAGTACTTC
cdr3_aa: CAWSVRLGLAASSYEQYF

d_call: -
j_call: TRBJ2-5
clone_size: -
v_call: TRBV12-5
cdr3_nt: TGTGCTAGTGGTTTGGTAGTACAGGGAAGTGAGGGGACCCAGTACTTC
cdr3_aa: CASGLVVQGSEGTQYF

d_call: -
j_call: TRBJ1-1
clone_size: -
v_call: TRBV4-1
cdr3_nt: TGCGCCAGCAGCCAAGCTCTAGAGGGTGGGGCTTTCTTT
cdr3_aa: CASSQALEGGAFF

d_call: -
j_call: TRBJ1-1
clone_size: -
v_call: TRBV9
cdr3_nt: TGTGCCAGCAGCGCCTCACCGGGGGGGAGTACTGAAGCTTTCTTT
cdr3_aa: CASSASPGGSTEAFF

d_call: -
j_call: TRBJ1-3
clone_size: -
v_call: TRBV10-1
cdr3_nt: TGCGCCAGCAGTGAGTCGGGGGGCTCTGGAAACACCATATATTTT
cdr3_aa: CASSESGGSGNTIYF

d_call: TRBD2
j_call: TRBJ2-1
clone_size: -
v_call: TRBV29-1
cdr3_nt: TGCAGCGTTGAATACGGGAGGCACTACAATGAGCAGTTCTTC
cdr3_aa: CSVEYGRHYNEQFF

d_call: -
j_call: TRBJ1-2
clone_size: -
v_call: TRBV19
cdr3_nt: TGTGCCAGTAGTCGGACAACAGGGAATGGCTACACCTTC
cdr3_aa: CASSRTTGNGYTF

d_call: -
j_call: TRBJ2-3
clone_size: -
v_call: TRBV2
cdr3_nt: TGTGCCAGCAGTGAAATACAGGTTAGCACAGATACGCAGTATTTT
cdr3_aa: CASSEIQVSTDTQYF